A selection of T cell receptor beta chains follows, all from one sample in a study of cytomegalovirus exposure and HLA in healthy donors. The assay was immunoSEQ multiplex PCR, and TCRdb's table has in-frame clones only and misses some. The sample includes 100,000 to 150,000 clones, around 90% of them seen just once. Sequencing was carried out using PBMCs. The receptors were sampled from a woman aged 18-29 years in good health and CMV-seronegative. CDR3s include the opening cysteine and the closing phenylalanine or tryptophan. The D gene is left open where the match is weak. The size entry is marked missing in some rows and otherwise reads once, few, many or a size class.

D	size	V	J	DNA	CDR3
-	-	TRBV5-1	TRBJ2-3	TGCGCCAGCAGCTCCCAGACTAGGTCAGGAGATACGCAGTATTTT	CASSSQTRSGDTQYF
-	-	TRBV6-5	TRBJ2-5	TGTGCCAGCAGAACAGGGTTAGAGACCCAGTACTTC	CASRTGLETQYF
-	-	TRBV27	TRBJ1-4	TGTGCCAGCAGTGTAACCTCTCCTTCGGTGTCAACTAATGAAAAACTGTTTTTT	CASSVTSPSVSTNEKLFF
-	once	TRBV10-3	TRBJ1-2	TGTGCCATCAGTGAGTCGAGGGACTCTGGCTACACCTTC	CAISESRDSGYTF
TRBD1	-	TRBV5-6	TRBJ2-7	TGTGCCAGCAGCTTGGGATGGGCGCAGGGGGCGCGGGAGCAGTACTTC	CASSLGWAQGAREQYF
-	-	TRBV29-1	TRBJ1-2	TGCAGCGTGAGTACAGGTGTCTATGGCTACACCTTC	CSVSTGVYGYTF
TRBD1	-	TRBV4-1	TRBJ1-2	TGCGCCAGCAGCCCAACAGGGGGCGACTATGGCTACACCTTC	CASSPTGGDYGYTF
TRBD1	-	TRBV13	TRBJ1-2	TGTGCCAGCAGCGAAGGGACAGACGGAGGCTACACCTTC	CASSEGTDGGYTF
TRBD1	-	TRBV15	TRBJ1-1	TGTGCCACCAGCGACCCTACAGGGGGCAAAGGTGAAGCTTTCTTT	CATSDPTGGKGEAFF
TRBD1	-	TRBV2	TRBJ2-3	TGTGCCAGCAGCCAGGACAGGGGCTCAGATACGCAGTATTTT	CASSQDRGSDTQYF
TRBD2	-	TRBV6-5	TRBJ2-3	TGTGCCAGCAGTTATTACGGGAGGGCCGGCGATACGCAGTATTTT	CASSYYGRAGDTQYF
TRBD2	-	TRBV27	TRBJ2-3	TGTGCCAGCAGCTCCGGGACTAGCAGCACAGATACGCAGTATTTT	CASSSGTSSTDTQYF
-	-	TRBV28	TRBJ1-4	TGTGCCAGCAGCACCAGGGGATTAAATGAAAAACTGTTTTTT	CASSTRGLNEKLFF
-	-	TRBV5-1	TRBJ2-5	TGCGCCAGCAGCTTGGCGGGGGCGGGAGCGGAGACCCAGTACTTC	CASSLAGAGAETQYF
-	-	TRBV2	TRBJ2-5	TGTGCCAGCAGTGAAGACAGGAGAGAGACCCAGTACTTC	CASSEDRRETQYF
-	-	TRBV29-1	TRBJ2-3	TGCAGCGGGGTTGGGTGGGAGGCCGCAGATACGCAGTATTTT	CSGVGWEAADTQYF
TRBD1	-	TRBV19	TRBJ1-1	TGTGCCAGTACCCGCACGGGACAGATAATTGAAGCTTTCTTT	CASTRTGQIIEAFF
TRBD2	-	TRBV28	TRBJ2-3	TGTGCCAGCACCCCTGGGGGGGCAGATACGCAGTATTTT	CASTPGGADTQYF
TRBD2	once	TRBV28	TRBJ2-7	TGTGCCAGCAGTTTAGGGCCGGGGGGTCAGTCTTACTACGAGCAGTACTTC	CASSLGPGGQSYYEQYF
-	-	TRBV4-2	TRBJ2-1	TGTGCCAGCAGCTATGGGCTAAAAGGTGAGCAGTTCTTC	CASSYGLKGEQFF
TRBD2	-	TRBV5-1	TRBJ2-1	TGCGCCAGCAGCCTAGTAGCGGGAGACTCAAATGAGCAGTTCTTC	CASSLVAGDSNEQFF
-	once	TRBV28	TRBJ2-7	TGTGCCAGCCAGCGGAACTTCATTTCGGTTACTACCTACGAGCAGTACTTC	CASQRNFISVTTYEQYF
-	-	TRBV6-1	TRBJ2-7	TGTGCCAGCATGACAGGTTTTCCATTCTACGAGCAGTACTTC	CASMTGFPFYEQYF
-	-	TRBV30	TRBJ1-1	TGTGCCTGGAACCCTGCGGTGTCTCGGGACACTGAAGCTTTCTTT	CAWNPAVSRDTEAFF
TRBD1	-	TRBV7-8	TRBJ2-2	TGTGCCAGCAGCCCTACAGGGGGCTTATCCCTGACCCCCGGGGAGCTGTTTTTT	CASSPTGGLSLTPGELFF
TRBD1	-	TRBV27	TRBJ2-2	TGTGCCAGCAGAGATCGGACAGGGGAAGGCACCGGGGAGCTGTTTTTT	CASRDRTGEGTGELFF
-	-	TRBV7-8	TRBJ2-1	TGTGCCAGCAGCTTAGCAGTCGAGAATGAGCAGTTCTTC	CASSLAVENEQFF
TRBD2	once	TRBV11-2	TRBJ2-1	TGTGCCAGCAGCTTAGAGGGACTAGCGGGAGTTGGGAGTGAGCAGTTCTTC	CASSLEGLAGVGSEQFF
-	-	TRBV6-1	TRBJ2-7	TGTGCCAGCAGTGAAGTAGAGGGTAGCCCCTACGAGCAGTACTTC	CASSEVEGSPYEQYF
-	-	TRBV27	TRBJ2-7	TGTGCCAGCAGTTTATCGCCAGCGAGCTCCTACGAGCAGTACTTC	CASSLSPASSYEQYF
-	few	TRBV10-2	TRBJ1-2	TGCGCCAGCAGTGAGTGGTTAGGGGATGGCTACACCTTC	CASSEWLGDGYTF
-	-	TRBV5-1	TRBJ1-2	TGCGCCAGCAGCACCAACGGAGGGGTTTATGGCTACACCTTC	CASSTNGGVYGYTF
TRBD1	-	TRBV9	TRBJ2-5	TGTGCCAGCAGCCCCCGGAAAGGGGGCATCTTGGTGACCCAGTACTTC	CASSPRKGGILVTQYF
-	few	TRBV30	TRBJ1-1	TGTGCCTGGAGAAGTGGGTTGCGGACTGAAGCTTTCTTT	CAWRSGLRTEAFF
TRBD2	-	TRBV5-4	TRBJ2-7	TGTGCCAGCACCCCGATCGGCGGGAGCAACGAGCAGTACTTC	CASTPIGGSNEQYF
-	-	TRBV7-9	TRBJ2-1	TGTGCCAGCAGCTCCTCTTTGGCTAGCCACAATGAGCAGTTCTTC	CASSSSLASHNEQFF
-	-	TRBV13	TRBJ2-7	TGTGCCAGCAGCGGTACAGGGGAGGCGAGTTACGAGCAGTACTTC	CASSGTGEASYEQYF
TRBD2	few	TRBV28	TRBJ2-7	TGTGCCAGCAGTTCAACCGGGACTAGCTACGAGCAGTACTTC	CASSSTGTSYEQYF